These T cell receptor beta chains were read from a single sample in a study of blood T cells in healthy people across ages. MiXCR, applied by TCRdb to the 5' RACE reads, yields one record per CDR3 protein. The table shows under 950,000 distinct CDR3 sequences, with about 24% occurring only once. Sequencing input: blood. Receptors originate from a man aged 70-80 years in good health. Both conserved end residues are part of each CDR3. D genes are given only for firm matches. Size tells how often a clone was seen (once, few, many) or the class of an expanded clone, and some rows leave it out.

TRBV6-1	TRBJ1-5	.	.	TGTGCCACCCGGGACGGAGATCAGCCCCAGCATTTT	CATRDGDQPQHF
TRBV29-1	TRBJ1-3	few	.	TGCAGCGTTGAGGTGGAGTGGAGAAACACCATATATTTT	CSVEVEWRNTIYF
TRBV28	TRBJ2-5	.	TRBD2	TGTGCCAGCAGTTCACATAGCGGGGGGGCGGAGACCCAGTACTTC	CASSSHSGGAETQYF
TRBV4-3	TRBJ2-1	few	TRBD2	TGCGCCAGCAGCCCGGGACTAGCCATCCGTTACAATGAGCAGTTCTTC	CASSPGLAIRYNEQFF
TRBV5-1	TRBJ2-3	many	.	TGCGCCAGCAGCTCACCGACCACAGATACGCAGTATTTT	CASSSPTTDTQYF
TRBV20-1	TRBJ2-1	few	.	TGCAGTGTCGAACGGGGCCACAATGAGCAGTTCTTC	CSVERGHNEQFF
TRBV7-2	TRBJ2-3	.	.	TGTGCCAGCAGCTTAGTCGACTTACGCACAGATACGCAGTATTTT	CASSLVDLRTDTQYF
TRBV4-3	TRBJ2-4	many	.	TGCGCCAGCAGCCAAGCGTGGCAGCCCGAAAACATTCAGTACTTC	CASSQAWQPENIQYF
TRBV7-9	TRBJ1-1	few	.	TGTGCCAGCAGCGGCAGGGGAGAGACTGAAGCTTTCTTT	CASSGRGETEAFF
TRBV10-3	TRBJ2-3	.	TRBD1	TGTGCCATCAGGGGGGACAGGGGTACAGATACGCAGTATTTT	CAIRGDRGTDTQYF
TRBV2	TRBJ2-7	.	.	TGTGCCAGCAGTGGTAACGCGCAAGGGTCCTACGAGCAGTACTTC	CASSGNAQGSYEQYF
TRBV5-1	TRBJ2-3	few	TRBD2	TGCGTCAGCAGAACAGGACTAGCGGGGGTTACAGATACGCAGTATTTT	CVSRTGLAGVTDTQYF
TRBV7-3	TRBJ2-1	few	.	TGTGCCAGCAGCTTAACTGGGACCAATGAGCAGTTCTTC	CASSLTGTNEQFF
TRBV29-1	TRBJ2-7	.	.	TGCAGCGTAAAACCCCAGGGATACGAGCAGTACTTC	CSVKPQGYEQYF
TRBV14	TRBJ2-2	.	TRBD1	TGTGCCAGCAGCCCATGGACAGGCACCGGGGAGCTGTTTTTT	CASSPWTGTGELFF
TRBV5-1	TRBJ2-3	.	TRBD2	TGCGCCAGCAGCTGGAATCCGGGACTAGCGGGGGGAAAGTTCACAGATACGCAGTATTTT	CASSWNPGLAGGKFTDTQYF
TRBV10-3	TRBJ2-1	few	.	TGTGCCATCAGTGAATGGTCTCTCAACAATGAGCAGTTCTTC	CAISEWSLNNEQFF
TRBV18	TRBJ2-2	many	TRBD1	TGTGCCAGCTCACACTTGACAGGGTGGATCACCGGGGAGCTGTTTTTT	CASSHLTGWITGELFF
TRBV3-1	TRBJ1-2	few	.	TGTGCCAGCAGCCCCTTAGATGGCGGGTCCCGAAACTATGGCTACACCTTC	CASSPLDGGSRNYGYTF
TRBV28	TRBJ2-1	few	.	TGTGCCAGCAGCCCCGGTGTGTCTCAATACTTC	CASSPGVSQYF
TRBV7-2	TRBJ2-3	.	.	TGTGCCAGCAGCTTATTCCACACAGATACGCAGTATTTT	CASSLFHTDTQYF
TRBV29-1	TRBJ2-3	few	TRBD1	TGCAGCGTTGGGGACAGGGGAAAAGCAGATACGCAGTATTTT	CSVGDRGKADTQYF
TRBV12-3/TRBV12-4	TRBJ2-6	few	TRBD1	TGTGCCAGCAGTCAACAGGGGAATCTCGGTGGGGCCAACGTCCTGACTTTC	CASSQQGNLGGANVLTF
TRBV6-5	TRBJ2-3	few	TRBD2	TGTGCCAGCTTCCATGGGGGGGACCAAAATACGCAGTATTTT	CASFHGGDQNTQYF
TRBV10-3	TRBJ2-3	.	.	TGTGCCACCCAGGCAGATTGGAGTCGACGCCCAGATACGCAGTATTTT	CATQADWSRRPDTQYF
TRBV28	TRBJ2-7	.	.	TGTGCCAGCAGCCTAGTGGGCCAGGGAAGGTTCGAGCAGTACTTC	CASSLVGQGRFEQYF
TRBV12-3/TRBV12-4	TRBJ1-5	few	TRBD1	TGTGCCAGCAGTTTTTTGGGCACAGGGGCGCATCAGCCCCAGCATTTT	CASSFLGTGAHQPQHF
TRBV7-2	TRBJ2-1	few	TRBD2	TGTGCCAGCAGCCTGGGACTAGCAAACGTTGAGCAGTTCTTC	CASSLGLANVEQFF
TRBV12-5	TRBJ1-2	.	.	TGTGCTAGTGGTATCTCAGGGCGCTATGGCTACACCTTC	CASGISGRYGYTF
TRBV20-1	TRBJ2-1	few	TRBD2	TGCAGTGTTTTGCGTAGCGGGGGATCCTACAATGAGCAGTTCTTC	CSVLRSGGSYNEQFF
TRBV6-6	TRBJ2-4	.	TRBD1	TGTGCCAGCAGCACCGGACAGGGGATCAACATTCAGTACTTC	CASSTGQGINIQYF
TRBV19	TRBJ1-2	.	.	TGTGCCAGTAGAGACTTTAACTATGGCTACACCTTC	CASRDFNYGYTF
TRBV6-5	TRBJ2-7	few	.	TGTGCCAGCAGTTACTCGAAAGACCGGGACTACGAGCAGTACTTC	CASSYSKDRDYEQYF
TRBV11-3	TRBJ2-5	.	.	TGTGCCAGCAGCGTAATCAAAGAGACCCAGTACTTC	CASSVIKETQYF
TRBV20-1	TRBJ2-7	.	TRBD2	TGCAGTGCTAGGCCTCTAGCGGACTACGAGCAGTACTTC	CSARPLADYEQYF
TRBV6-1	TRBJ1-1	few	.	TGTGCCAGCAGTGAAAGGCAAGGAACTGAAGCTTTCTTT	CASSERQGTEAFF
TRBV6-2/TRBV6-3	TRBJ2-1	.	TRBD2	TGTGCCAGCACCGGCCAGACAGGGTGGGGACTAGCGGGTTACAATGAGCAGTTCTTC	CASTGQTGWGLAGYNEQFF
TRBV20-1	TRBJ1-2	.	TRBD1	TGCAGTGCTAGAGTTGGGACAGCGCTATATGGCTACACCTTC	CSARVGTALYGYTF
TRBV12-3/TRBV12-4	TRBJ2-4	once	.	TGTGCCAGCAGTTTATGGGGAAGGAGAGCCAAAAACATTCAGTACTTC	CASSLWGRRAKNIQYF
TRBV5-1	TRBJ2-3	.	.	TGCGCCAGCAGCCAACTGACGGCGCCCGGAGATACGCAGTATTTT	CASSQLTAPGDTQYF
TRBV6-4	TRBJ1-1	few	TRBD1	TGTGCCAGCAGTCCGGACAGGGTGTACACTGAAGCTTTCTTT	CASSPDRVYTEAFF
TRBV29-1	TRBJ2-4	few	.	TGCAGCGTAGTCCTATCCGGTCCGAGTTTGGCGTACTTC	CSVVLSGPSLAYF
TRBV6-5	TRBJ1-2	.	.	TGTGCCAGCAGTTACTCGGGGGGGTATGGCTACACCTTC	CASSYSGGYGYTF
TRBV20-1	TRBJ1-2	few	TRBD1	TGCAGTGCTACGCAGGACAGGGGCTATGGCTACACCTTC	CSATQDRGYGYTF
TRBV7-7	TRBJ2-2	few	.	TGTGCCAGCAGCTCGGTTAGCGTTGGCACCGGGGAGCTGTTTTTT	CASSSVSVGTGELFF
TRBV18	TRBJ2-7	once	.	TGTGCCAGCTCTGGCGACACGTTCTACGAGCAGTACTTC	CASSGDTFYEQYF
TRBV5-1	TRBJ2-1	few	.	TGCGCCAGCAGCTTACAAGCGGGCAGTCCCTCCAATGAGCAGTTCTTC	CASSLQAGSPSNEQFF
TRBV7-2	TRBJ2-2	once	.	TGTGCCAGCATTACGACGGGCACCGGGGAGCTGTTTTTT	CASITTGTGELFF